Listed here is a single T cell receptor beta chain. What it binds is not known. V was cut by 0 bases and J by 7 bases, with 14 bases left in between. Germline V gene lookup returns CDR1 SGHKS and CDR2 YYEKEE (reference sequence). This CDR3 has 15 residues. The entry originates in a study of OX40 agonist ivuxolimab in advanced cancers. Study-wide results and limits: Compared with CD4+, CD8+ T cells on average had more expanded clones.

Sequenced by immunoSEQ multiplex PCR; TCRdb stores in-frame clones only, minus some. The sample consists of about 55,000 clones, approximately 80% of them appearing once. This chain connects TRBV5-5 to TRBJ2-4, with TRBD2 as a possible D gene (6 bases). The TCR originated in an adult with an advanced solid tumor such as melanoma, head and neck, liver or kidney cancer. Specimen: CD4+ or CD8+ T cells sorted from blood, collected in a trial of the OX40 agonist ivuxolimab. This CDR3 reads CASSLASGGRNIQYF. In DNA form, the CDR3 reads TGTGCCAGCAGCTTGGCTTCCGGGGGTAGGAACATTCAGTACTTC.